These T cell receptor beta chains were read from a single sample in a study of beta chain features in type 1 diabetes. Profiling relied on immunoSEQ multiplex PCR, and the TCRdb table lists in-frame clones only, not all of them. The profile shows roughly 400,000 clones, over 8.5% of them singletons. Sequenced: central memory CD4+ T cells from blood. These receptors were obtained from a man between 25 and 39 years old with type 1 diabetes. Both conserved end residues are trimmed from each CDR3. The order of the fields is J gene, V gene, CDR3 protein.

j_call: TRBJ2-7
v_call: TRBV7-2
cdr3_aa: ASSSVSRVGEQY

j_call: TRBJ1-1
v_call: TRBV27
cdr3_aa: ASSLFSGPERYTEAF

j_call: TRBJ1-2
v_call: TRBV27
cdr3_aa: ASSLQGTGERGYT

j_call: TRBJ2-1
v_call: TRBV11-2
cdr3_aa: ASSLGYGTSGSGEQF

j_call: TRBJ2-7
v_call: TRBV11-1
cdr3_aa: ASSSGQYEQY

j_call: TRBJ2-6
v_call: TRBV19
cdr3_aa: ASRIRGANVLT

j_call: TRBJ1-1
v_call: TRBV23-1
cdr3_aa: ASSLPGTHLGEAF

j_call: TRBJ2-2
v_call: TRBV5-5
cdr3_aa: ASKILAGVPGELF

j_call: TRBJ1-2
v_call: TRBV5-1
cdr3_aa: ASSLVQGAGGYT

j_call: TRBJ2-7
v_call: TRBV4-2
cdr3_aa: ASSHGDRVGTYEQY

j_call: TRBJ2-7
v_call: TRBV5-1
cdr3_aa: ASSLVAGTYEQY

j_call: TRBJ2-5
v_call: TRBV11-2
cdr3_aa: ASSYSPAGETQY

j_call: TRBJ2-1
v_call: TRBV7-7
cdr3_aa: ASSSAGAGYNEQF

j_call: TRBJ2-3
v_call: TRBV14
cdr3_aa: ASTPQGAFTQY

j_call: TRBJ1-5
v_call: TRBV28
cdr3_aa: ASSSYSSNQPQH

j_call: TRBJ2-5
v_call: TRBV2
cdr3_aa: ASSVAEETQY

j_call: TRBJ1-5
v_call: TRBV7-2
cdr3_aa: ASSPAGQPQH

j_call: TRBJ2-3
v_call: TRBV27
cdr3_aa: ASSQLLAGVGDTQY

j_call: TRBJ1-1
v_call: TRBV5-6
cdr3_aa: ASSFSANTEAF

j_call: TRBJ1-5
v_call: TRBV5-1
cdr3_aa: ASSLGQGSNQPQH

j_call: TRBJ2-7
v_call: TRBV18
cdr3_aa: ASSTGGSNEQY

j_call: TRBJ2-7
v_call: TRBV28
cdr3_aa: ASRLQGYEQY

j_call: -
v_call: TRBV27
cdr3_aa: ASSFRGIRYEQY

j_call: TRBJ2-1
v_call: TRBV18
cdr3_aa: ASSPNTGGMWNEQF

j_call: TRBJ2-1
v_call: TRBV5-1
cdr3_aa: ASSSGTHKYNEQF

j_call: TRBJ2-3
v_call: TRBV6-6
cdr3_aa: ASSPSTSADTQY

j_call: TRBJ2-1
v_call: TRBV15
cdr3_aa: ATSRDPTSSYNEQF

j_call: TRBJ2-1
v_call: TRBV7-2
cdr3_aa: ASSPRTSGRRLGEQF

j_call: TRBJ1-1
v_call: TRBV5-6
cdr3_aa: ASSPQPGHLLNTEAF

j_call: TRBJ1-1
v_call: TRBV9
cdr3_aa: ASSAMGTTNTEAF